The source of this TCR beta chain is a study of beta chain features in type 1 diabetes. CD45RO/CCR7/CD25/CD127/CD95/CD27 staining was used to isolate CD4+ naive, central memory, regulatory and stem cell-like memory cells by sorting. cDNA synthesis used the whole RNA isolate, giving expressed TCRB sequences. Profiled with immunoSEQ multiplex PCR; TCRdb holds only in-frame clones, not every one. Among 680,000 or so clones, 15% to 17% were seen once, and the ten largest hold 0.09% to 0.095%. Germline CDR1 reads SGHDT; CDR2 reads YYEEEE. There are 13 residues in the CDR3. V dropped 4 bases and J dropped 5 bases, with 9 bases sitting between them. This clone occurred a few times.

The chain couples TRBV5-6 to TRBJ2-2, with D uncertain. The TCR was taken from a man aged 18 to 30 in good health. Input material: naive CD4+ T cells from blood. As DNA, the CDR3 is TGTGCCAGCAGCCCGGTCGGGACCGGGGAGCTGTTTTTT. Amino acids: CASSPVGTGELFF.